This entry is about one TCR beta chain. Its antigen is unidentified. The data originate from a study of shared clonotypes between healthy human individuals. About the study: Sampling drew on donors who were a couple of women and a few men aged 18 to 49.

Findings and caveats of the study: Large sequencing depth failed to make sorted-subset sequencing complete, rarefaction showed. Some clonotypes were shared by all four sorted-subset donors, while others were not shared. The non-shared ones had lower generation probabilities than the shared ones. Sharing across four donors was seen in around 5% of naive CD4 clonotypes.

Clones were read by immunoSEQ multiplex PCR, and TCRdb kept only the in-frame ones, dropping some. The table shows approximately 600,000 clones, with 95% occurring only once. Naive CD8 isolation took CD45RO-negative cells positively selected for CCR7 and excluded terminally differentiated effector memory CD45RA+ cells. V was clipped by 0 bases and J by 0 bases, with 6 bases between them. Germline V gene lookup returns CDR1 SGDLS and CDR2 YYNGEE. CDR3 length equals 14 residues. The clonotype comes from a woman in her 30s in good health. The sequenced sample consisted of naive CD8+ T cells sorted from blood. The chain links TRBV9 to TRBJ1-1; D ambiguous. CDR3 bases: TGTGCCAGCAGCGTAGGCCGGATGAACACTGAAGCTTTCTTT. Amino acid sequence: CASSVGRMNTEAFF.